This T cell receptor beta chain was retrieved from a study of blood T cells in healthy people across ages. A J-beta primer mix and a sample-barcoded 5' primer were used in a second PCR of about 6 to 12 cycles. Via MiXCR, TCRdb re-called the 5' RACE reads, giving one row per CDR3 protein. The sample includes hundreds of thousands of distinct CDR3 sequences, under 25% of them seen just once. J was trimmed by 5 bases and V by 1 base; bases with no gene match: 7. This CDR3 has 15 residues. The germline CDR1 and CDR2 sequences are LGHNA and YSLEER. Whole-study findings and limits: TCR beta diversity correlated strongly with naive T cell percentage.

In the case of this clonotype: Its antigen is unidentified.

The chain couples TRBV4-3 to TRBJ2-7; TRBD1 aligns across 8 bases. Sequenced input: blood. This receptor was taken from a man in his 70s in good health. The chain's CDR3 is CASSQVKGQADEQYF. CDR3 nucleotides: TGCGCCAGCAGCCAAGTGAAGGGACAGGCGGACGAGCAGTACTTC.